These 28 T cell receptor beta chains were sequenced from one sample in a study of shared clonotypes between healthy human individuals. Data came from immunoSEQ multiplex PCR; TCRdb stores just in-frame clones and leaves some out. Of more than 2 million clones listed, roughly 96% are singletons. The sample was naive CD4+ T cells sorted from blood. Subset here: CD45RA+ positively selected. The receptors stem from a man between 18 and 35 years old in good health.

The CDR3 loop reads CASSFTTSWTSSYNEQFF. The CDR3 DNA reads TGTGCCAGCAGCTTTACGACTAGCTGGACGAGCTCCTACAATGAGCAGTTCTTC. This chain links TRBV7-9 with TRBJ2-1, with 7 bases identical to TRBD2. CDR1 is SEHNR and CDR2 is FQNEAQ in the germline V gene (reference sequence). The trim removed 3 bases at V and 0 bases at J, leaving 11 bases unmatched. The CDR3 extends over 18 amino acids.

Here the CDR3 DNA reads TGTGCCATCAGTGGTACAGGGCTACTACGAGGAGATACGCAGTATTTT. It codes for CAISGTGLLRGDTQYF. This chain joins TRBV10-3 and TRBJ2-3; D may be TRBD1 (6 bases). From germline, CDR1 is ENHRY and CDR2 SYGVKD. V was cut by 4 bases and J by 5 bases, with 19 bases left in between. The CDR3 is made up of 16 amino acids.

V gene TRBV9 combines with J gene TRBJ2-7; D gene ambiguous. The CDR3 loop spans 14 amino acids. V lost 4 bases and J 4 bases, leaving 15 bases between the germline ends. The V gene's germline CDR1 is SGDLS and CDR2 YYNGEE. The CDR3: CASSHTDKGYEQYF. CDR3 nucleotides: TGTGCCAGCAGCCATACCGACAAAGGGTACGAGCAGTACTTC.

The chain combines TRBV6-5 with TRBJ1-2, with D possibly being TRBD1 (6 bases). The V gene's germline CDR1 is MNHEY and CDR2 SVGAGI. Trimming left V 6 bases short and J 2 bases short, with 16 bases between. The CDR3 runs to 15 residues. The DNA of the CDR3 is TGTGCCAGCAGCACCCCCGGGGGGGGCAACTATGGCTACACCTTC. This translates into CASSTPGGGNYGYTF.

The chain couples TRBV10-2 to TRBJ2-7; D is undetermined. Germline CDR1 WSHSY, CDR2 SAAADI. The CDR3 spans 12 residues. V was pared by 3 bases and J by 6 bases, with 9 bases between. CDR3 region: CASSDSLSEQYF. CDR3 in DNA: TGCGCCAGCAGTGACTCTTTAAGCGAGCAGTACTTC.

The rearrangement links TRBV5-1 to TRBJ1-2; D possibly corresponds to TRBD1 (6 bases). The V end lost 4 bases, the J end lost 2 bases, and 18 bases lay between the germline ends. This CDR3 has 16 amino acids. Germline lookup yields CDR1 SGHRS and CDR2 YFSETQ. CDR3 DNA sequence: TGCGCCAGCAGCCCGGGAGGGGGGCGCGAAAACTATGGCTACACCTTC. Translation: CASSPGGGRENYGYTF.

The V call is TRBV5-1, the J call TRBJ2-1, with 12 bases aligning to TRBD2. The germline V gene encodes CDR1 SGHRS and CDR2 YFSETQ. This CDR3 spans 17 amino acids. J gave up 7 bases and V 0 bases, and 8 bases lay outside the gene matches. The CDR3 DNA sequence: TGCGCCAGCAGCTTGGCTGCACTAGCGGGAGGCCCGAATGAGCAGTTCTTC. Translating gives CASSLAALAGGPNEQFF.

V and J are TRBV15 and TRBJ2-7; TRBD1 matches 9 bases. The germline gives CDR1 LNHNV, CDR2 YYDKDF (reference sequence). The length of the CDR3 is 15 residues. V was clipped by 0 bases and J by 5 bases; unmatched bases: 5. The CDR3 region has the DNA TGTGCCACCAGCAGAGAAGGGACAGGGTCGAACGAGCAGTACTTC. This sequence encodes CATSREGTGSNEQYF.

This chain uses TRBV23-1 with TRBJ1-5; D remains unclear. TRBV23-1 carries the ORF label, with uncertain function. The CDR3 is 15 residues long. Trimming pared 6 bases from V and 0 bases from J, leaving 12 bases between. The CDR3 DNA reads TGCGCCAGCAGGATGCAGACGGATAGCAATCAGCCCCAGCATTTT. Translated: CASRMQTDSNQPQHF.

The CDR3 nucleotides read TGCGCCAGCAGCTTGACAGTACTCACAGATACGCAGTATTTT. Translated, it gives CASSLTVLTDTQYF. The chain combines TRBV5-1 with TRBJ2-3; D is unresolved. The CDR3 contains 14 residues. V lost 1 base and J lost 2, with 8 bases in between. Germline V lookup: CDR1 SGHRS, CDR2 YFSETQ. The full variable domain, in which reference TRBV5-1 and TRBJ2-3 provide the parts outside the CDR3, is KAGVTQTPRYLIKTRGQQVTLSCSPISGHRSVSWYQQTPGQGLQFLFEYFSETQRNKGNFPGRFSGRQFSNSRSEMNVSTLELGDSALYLCASSLTVLTDTQYFGPGTRLTVL.

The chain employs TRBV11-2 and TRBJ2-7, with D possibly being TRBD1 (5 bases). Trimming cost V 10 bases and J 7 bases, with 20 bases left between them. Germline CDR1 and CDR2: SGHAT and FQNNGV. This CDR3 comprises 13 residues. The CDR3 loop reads CATRQLYSQEQYF. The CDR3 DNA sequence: TGTGCCACGCGACAGCTCTATTCCCAGGAGCAGTACTTC.

The chain's CDR3 is CASSTRDRVQETQYF. The CDR3 coding sequence is TGTGCCAGCAGCACCCGGGACAGGGTTCAAGAGACCCAGTACTTC. The genes are TRBV5-4 and TRBJ2-5; 9 nucleotides align to TRBD1. This CDR3 is built from 15 residues. CDR1 is SGHNT and CDR2 is YYREEE in the germline V gene (reference sequence). V lost 4 bases to trimming and J lost 2 bases; unmatched junction nucleotides: 6.

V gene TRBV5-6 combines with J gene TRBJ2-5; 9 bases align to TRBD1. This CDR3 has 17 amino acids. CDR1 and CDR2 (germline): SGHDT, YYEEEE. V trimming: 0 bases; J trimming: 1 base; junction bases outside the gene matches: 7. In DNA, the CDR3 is TGTGCCAGCAGCTTGGCCTTAAGACAGGGGGGCCAAGAGACCCAGTACTTC. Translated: CASSLALRQGGQETQYF.

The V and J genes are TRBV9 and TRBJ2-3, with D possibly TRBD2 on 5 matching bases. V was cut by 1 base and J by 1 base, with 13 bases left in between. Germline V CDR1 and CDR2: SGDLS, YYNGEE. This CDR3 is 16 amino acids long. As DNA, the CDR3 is TGTGCCAGCAGCGTAAGGGTGGACTCGGGCACAGATACGCAGTATTTT. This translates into CASSVRVDSGTDTQYF. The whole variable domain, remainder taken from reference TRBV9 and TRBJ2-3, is DSGVTQTPKHLITATGQRVTLRCSPRSGDLSVYWYQQSLDQGLQFLIQYYNGEERAKGNILERFSAQQFPDLHSELNLSSLELGDSALYFCASSVRVDSGTDTQYFGPGTRLTVL.

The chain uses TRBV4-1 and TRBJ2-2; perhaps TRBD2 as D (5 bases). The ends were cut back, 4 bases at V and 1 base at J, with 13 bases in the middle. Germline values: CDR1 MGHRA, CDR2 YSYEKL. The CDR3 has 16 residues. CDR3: CASSPWPRGNTGELFF. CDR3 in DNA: TGCGCCAGCAGCCCCTGGCCCCGGGGGAACACCGGGGAGCTGTTTTTT.

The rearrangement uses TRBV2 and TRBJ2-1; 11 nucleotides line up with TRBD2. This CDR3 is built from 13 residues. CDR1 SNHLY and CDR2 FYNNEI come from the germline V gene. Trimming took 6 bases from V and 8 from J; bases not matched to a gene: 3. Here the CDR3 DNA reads TGTGCCAGCAGAACTAGCGGGGGCTATGAGCAGTTCTTC. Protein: CASRTSGGYEQFF. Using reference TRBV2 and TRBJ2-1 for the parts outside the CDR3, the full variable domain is EPEVTQTPSHQVTQMGQEVILRCVPISNHLYFYWYRQILGQKVEFLVSFYNNEISEKSEIFDDQFSVERPDGSNFTLKIRSTKLEDSAMYFCASRTSGGYEQFFGPGTRLTVL.

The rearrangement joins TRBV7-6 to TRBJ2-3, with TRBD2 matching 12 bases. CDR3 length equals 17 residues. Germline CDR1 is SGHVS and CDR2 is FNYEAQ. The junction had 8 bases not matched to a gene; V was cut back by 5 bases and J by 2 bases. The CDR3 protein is CASSPWTSGVSTDTQYF. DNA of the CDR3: TGTGCCAGCAGCCCCTGGACTAGCGGGGTTTCCACAGATACGCAGTATTTT.

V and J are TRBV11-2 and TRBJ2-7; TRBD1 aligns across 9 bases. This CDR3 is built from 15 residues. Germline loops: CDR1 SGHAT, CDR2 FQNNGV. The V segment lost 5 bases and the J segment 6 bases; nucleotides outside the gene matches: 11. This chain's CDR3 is CASSISGQGNSEQYF. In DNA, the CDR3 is TGTGCCAGCAGCATCTCGGGACAGGGTAACTCCGAGCAGTACTTC.

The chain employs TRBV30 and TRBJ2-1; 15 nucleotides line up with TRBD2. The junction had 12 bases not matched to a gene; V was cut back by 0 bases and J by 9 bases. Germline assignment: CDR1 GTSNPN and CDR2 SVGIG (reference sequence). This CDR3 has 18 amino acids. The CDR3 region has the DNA TGTGCCTGGAGTGTTTCCCGGACTAGCGGGGGGGCCGGGTCTGAGCAGTTCTTC. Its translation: CAWSVSRTSGGAGSEQFF.

CDR3 residues: CASRSASGIGETQYF. CDR3 bases: TGCGCCAGCAGATCGGCTAGCGGGATCGGAGAGACCCAGTACTTC. The chain links TRBV5-1 to TRBJ2-5; 9 nucleotides line up with TRBD2. Germline trimming cut 5 bases from V and 4 bases from J; bases unmatched to any gene: 9. The CDR3 extends over 15 amino acids. In germline, CDR1 is SGHRS, CDR2 YFSETQ.

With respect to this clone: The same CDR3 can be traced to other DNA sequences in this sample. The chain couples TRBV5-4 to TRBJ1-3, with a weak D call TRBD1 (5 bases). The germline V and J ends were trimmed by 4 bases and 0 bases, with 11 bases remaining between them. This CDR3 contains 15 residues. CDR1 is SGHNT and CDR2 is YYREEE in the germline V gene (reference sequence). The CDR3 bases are TGTGCCAGCAGCCCGGGAGGGGTCTCTGGAAACACCATATATTTT. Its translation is CASSPGGVSGNTIYF. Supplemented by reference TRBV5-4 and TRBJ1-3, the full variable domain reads ETGVTQSPTHLIKTRGQQVTLRCSSQSGHNTVSWYQQALGQGPQFIFQYYREEENGRGNFPPRFSGLQFPNYSSELNVNALELDDSALYLCASSPGGVSGNTIYFGEGSWLTVV.

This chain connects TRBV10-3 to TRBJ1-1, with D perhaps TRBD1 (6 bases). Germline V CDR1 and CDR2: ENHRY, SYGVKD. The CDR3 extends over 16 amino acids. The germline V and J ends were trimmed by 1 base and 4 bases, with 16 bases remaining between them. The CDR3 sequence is CAISEWDKESSTEAFF. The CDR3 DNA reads TGTGCCATCAGTGAGTGGGACAAGGAGTCTAGCACTGAAGCTTTCTTT.

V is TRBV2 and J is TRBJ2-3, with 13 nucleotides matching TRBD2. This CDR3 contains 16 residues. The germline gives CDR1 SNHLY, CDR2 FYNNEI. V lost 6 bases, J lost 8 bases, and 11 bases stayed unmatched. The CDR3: CASRKTSGRPVGTQYF. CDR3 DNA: TGTGCCAGCAGGAAGACTAGCGGGAGGCCCGTAGGTACGCAGTATTTT.

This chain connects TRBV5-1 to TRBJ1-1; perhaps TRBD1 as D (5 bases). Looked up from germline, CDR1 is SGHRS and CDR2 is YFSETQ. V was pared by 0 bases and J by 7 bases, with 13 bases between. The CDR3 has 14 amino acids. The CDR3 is CASSLGQRTSEAFF. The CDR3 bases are TGCGCCAGCAGCTTGGGACAGAGAACAAGTGAAGCTTTCTTT.

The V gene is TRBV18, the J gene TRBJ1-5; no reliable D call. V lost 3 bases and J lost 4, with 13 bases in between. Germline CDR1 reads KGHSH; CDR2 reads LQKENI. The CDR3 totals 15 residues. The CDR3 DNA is TGTGCCAGCTCACCCCTTGCAGGTTTAAATCAGCCCCAGCATTTT. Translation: CASSPLAGLNQPQHF. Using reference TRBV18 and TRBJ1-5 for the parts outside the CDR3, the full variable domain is NAGVMQNPRHLVRRRGQEARLRCSPMKGHSHVYWYRQLPEEGLKFMVYLQKENIIDESGMPKERFSAEFPKEGPSILRIQQVVRGDSAAYFCASSPLAGLNQPQHFGDGTRLSIL.

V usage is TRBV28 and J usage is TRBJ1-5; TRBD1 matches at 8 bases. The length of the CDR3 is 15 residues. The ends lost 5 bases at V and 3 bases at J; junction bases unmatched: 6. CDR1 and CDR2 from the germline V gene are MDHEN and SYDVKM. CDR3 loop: CASSPRDRFNQPQHF. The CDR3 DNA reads TGTGCCAGCAGTCCCCGGGACAGGTTCAATCAGCCCCAGCATTTT.

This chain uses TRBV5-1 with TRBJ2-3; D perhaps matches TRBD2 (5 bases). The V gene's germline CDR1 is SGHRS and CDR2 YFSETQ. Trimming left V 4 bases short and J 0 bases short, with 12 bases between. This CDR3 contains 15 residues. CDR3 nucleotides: TGCGCCAGCAGCGCGACGGGGTTTAGCACAGATACGCAGTATTTT. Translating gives CASSATGFSTDTQYF. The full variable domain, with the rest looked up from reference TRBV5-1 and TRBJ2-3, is KAGVTQTPRYLIKTRGQQVTLSCSPISGHRSVSWYQQTPGQGLQFLFEYFSETQRNKGNFPGRFSGRQFSNSRSEMNVSTLELGDSALYLCASSATGFSTDTQYFGPGTRLTVL.

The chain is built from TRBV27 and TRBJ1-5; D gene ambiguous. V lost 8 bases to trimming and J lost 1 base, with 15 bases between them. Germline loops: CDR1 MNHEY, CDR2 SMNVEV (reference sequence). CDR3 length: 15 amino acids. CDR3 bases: TGTGCCAGCCCACCAAGGAAGGAAAGCAATCAGCCCCAGCATTTT. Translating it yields CASPPRKESNQPQHF.